This T cell receptor beta chain was sequenced for a study of shared T cell receptors in the human thymus. The CDR3 covers 15 residues. V lost 4 bases and J lost 0, with 10 bases in between. Germline CDR1 and CDR2: MNHEY and SVGAGI. Assay: immunoSEQ multiplex PCR; the TCRdb copy retains only in-frame clones and omits some. The sample lists roughly 560,000 clones, around 82% occurring once. In addition, the sample was reused for a study of human thymus T cells.

This chain joins TRBV6-5 and TRBJ1-5, with D maybe TRBD1 (5 bases). The clonotype originates from a boy under two years old with a congenital heart defect. The sample taken for sequencing was thymocytes. The CDR3 sequence is CASSLTEDSNQPQHF. CDR3 in DNA: TGTGCCAGCAGTTTGACAGAAGATAGCAATCAGCCCCAGCATTTT.